These 2 T cell receptor beta chains were sequenced from one sample in a study of monozygotic twins with inflammatory bowel disease. TCRdb re-called the 5' RACE reads and catalogs CDR3 proteins one per entry, DNA excluded. This specimen shows under 200,000 distinct CDR3 sequences; the ten leading clones hold approximately 2.5%. The sample comprised blood. Every receptor here comes from a human donor with ulcerative colitis or Crohn's disease, or a healthy co-twin of an affected twin (not recorded which).

The J gene is TRBJ2-1, the V gene TRBV19. The CDR3 covers 15 residues. The germline V gene has CDR1 LNHDA and CDR2 SQIVND (reference sequence). CDR3: CASKIGGSSYNEQFF.

The V gene is TRBV10-3, the J gene TRBJ2-7; the TCRdb D gene call, TRBD1, has no DNA to confirm it. Germline-derived CDR1 and CDR2 are ENHRY and SYGVKD. CDR3 length: 15 amino acids. CDR3 sequence: CAITAGTGVYYEQYF.